The clone carrying this T cell receptor (beta chain) has a handful of counts. The data were taken from a study of patients and donors after allogeneic stem cell transplantation. Each CDR3 protein is one row after TCRdb ran MiXCR on the RT-PCR reads. The data hold about a million distinct CDR3 sequences, with roughly 18% observed a single time. The clonotype comes from a human donor who was either an allogeneic HSCT recipient or a stem cell or donor lymphocyte infusion donor (not recorded which). It is not recorded whose cells these are; they may come from a transplant donor. Material: blood, either unsorted or a sorted T cell fraction (not recorded which).

CDR3 sequence (DNA): TGTGCCAGCAGTGGCGGGCTGGAAGAGACCCAGTACTTC. Protein product: CASSGGLEETQYF. V usage is TRBV7-7 and J usage is TRBJ2-5, with a possible D match to TRBD2 (5 bases). CDR3 length equals 13 residues. The V end lost 6 bases, the J end lost 3 bases, and 11 bases lay between the germline ends. Germline loops: CDR1 SSHAT, CDR2 FNYEAQ (reference sequence). The full variable domain, rest sourced from reference TRBV7-7 and TRBJ2-5, is GAGVSQSPRYKVTKRGQDVTLRCDPISSHATLYWYQQALGQGPEFLTYFNYEAQPDKSGLPSDRFSAERPEGSISTLTIQRTEQRDSAMYRCASSGGLEETQYFGPGTRLLVL.